A single sample is the source of the 18 T cell receptor beta chains below, sequenced in a study of T cell repertoires in cytomegalovirus infection. TCRdb itself ran the reads through MiXCR, one entry per CDR3 protein. The sample holds around 740,000 distinct CDR3 sequences, approximately 40% seen once. Sequencing was carried out using PBMCs. These receptors were taken from a human donor in good health (CMV status not recorded). Some clones in this sample may be carry-over from other donors' samples.

The table lists this clonotype with a few counts. The chain combines TRBV6-1 with TRBJ1-4, with no clear D. The germline CDR1 and CDR2 sequences are MNHNS and SASEGT. V was clipped by 5 bases and J by 4 bases, with 14 bases between them. The CDR3 loop spans 15 amino acids. CDR3 loop: CASSTTNSVNEKLFF. CDR3 coding DNA: TGTGCCAGCAGTACCACAAACTCCGTTAATGAAAAACTGTTTTTT.

This clonotype was observed a handful of times. The chain couples TRBV7-6 to TRBJ2-5; D is ambiguous. The V and J ends lost 4 bases and 7 bases respectively, with 13 bases between them. Looked up from germline, CDR1 is SGHVS and CDR2 is FNYEAQ. This CDR3 is 13 amino acids long. The CDR3 loop reads CASSSLISGTQYF. CDR3 in DNA: TGTGCCAGCAGCTCATTGATCTCCGGGACCCAGTACTTC.

The rearrangement links TRBV28 to TRBJ1-3, with 10 bases fitting TRBD1. V was pared by 7 bases and J by 3 bases, with 3 bases of the junction left unmatched. The CDR3 length is 14 residues. Germline assignment: CDR1 MDHEN and CDR2 SYDVKM. In nucleotides, the CDR3 is TGTGCCAGCAAAGGACAGGGGGATGGAAACACCATATATTTT. Encoded protein: CASKGQGDGNTIYF.

The chain carries TRBV3-1 and TRBJ1-1; TRBD1 matches at 7 bases. Germline CDR1 is LGHDT and CDR2 is YNNKEL (reference sequence). CDR3 length: 14 residues. The V gene end was trimmed by 4 bases and the J gene end by 4 bases; junction bases not matched to a gene: 6. The CDR3 DNA reads TGTGCCAGCAGCCCCCGTAAGGGGGCCACTGAAGCTTTCTTT. Amino acid sequence: CASSPRKGATEAFF.

The rearrangement uses TRBV6-5 and TRBJ2-3; 8 bases match TRBD1. The germline gives CDR1 MNHEY, CDR2 SVGAGI. The CDR3 is made up of 16 amino acids. V dropped 0 bases and J dropped 2; count of bases not matched to a gene: 4. The CDR3 sequence: CASSYSPGGFTDTQYF. CDR3 sequence (DNA): TGTGCCAGCAGTTACTCGCCAGGGGGCTTCACAGATACGCAGTATTTT.

This clonotype was observed a few times. This chain connects TRBV7-9 to TRBJ1-2; 8 bases are shared with TRBD1. Germline V CDR1 and CDR2: SEHNR, FQNEAQ (reference sequence). V was pared by 4 bases and J by 3 bases, with 16 bases of the junction left unmatched. CDR3 length: 18 amino acids. The CDR3 reads CASSSQPRKQGEDYGYTF. The CDR3 coding sequence is TGTGCCAGCAGCTCGCAGCCCCGCAAACAGGGGGAGGACTATGGCTACACCTTC.

The rearrangement joins TRBV7-8 to TRBJ2-5, with D tentatively TRBD1 (5 bases). The CDR3 consists of 16 residues. V was clipped by 0 bases and J by 4 bases, with 15 bases between them. Germline values: CDR1 SGHVS, CDR2 FQNEAQ. The DNA for the CDR3 is TGTGCCAGCAGCTTAGCGCGAAAGGGGTTCGGAGAGACCCAGTACTTC. Protein sequence: CASSLARKGFGETQYF.

The gene calls are TRBV7-9 and TRBJ1-5, with D unclear. V dropped 3 bases and J dropped 3 bases, with 9 bases sitting between them. The CDR3 length is 14 residues. CDR1 and CDR2 from the germline V gene are SEHNR and FQNEAQ (reference sequence). The CDR3 loop reads CASSFPGNNQPQHF. In DNA form, the CDR3 reads TGTGCCAGCAGCTTTCCCGGGAACAATCAGCCCCAGCATTTT.

V is TRBV5-6 and J is TRBJ2-2; D remains ambiguous. The CDR3 consists of 16 residues. CDR1 is SGHDT and CDR2 is YYEEEE in the germline V gene. Trimming stripped 0 bases from V and 9 bases from J, with 18 bases between. This CDR3 reads CASSLGPVTSSRELFF. The CDR3 coding sequence is TGTGCCAGCAGCTTGGGTCCAGTGACTTCTTCCCGGGAGCTGTTTTTT.

This clonotype was observed a handful of times. The chain has TRBV5-1 and TRBJ2-7; D unclear. V lost 1 base and J 1 base, leaving 12 bases between the germline ends. The CDR3 covers 15 residues. Per germline, CDR1 SGHRS and CDR2 YFSETQ. The CDR3 sequence: CASSLSQPGSYEQYF. For the CDR3, the DNA is TGCGCCAGCAGCTTGTCGCAACCCGGGTCCTACGAGCAGTACTTC.

The V call is TRBV20-1, the J call TRBJ2-7; D ambiguous. The V and J ends lost 3 bases and 5 bases respectively, with 20 bases between them. The CDR3 has 15 residues. Germline V gene lookup returns CDR1 DFQATT and CDR2 SNEGSKA (reference sequence). The CDR3 nucleotides read TGCAGTGCTAGCCGTCTGCAAGCGACGACCGACGAGCAGTACTTC. Translating it yields CSASRLQATTDEQYF.

The J gene is TRBJ1-1, the V gene TRBV10-3, with 10 bases aligning to TRBD1. Unmatched junction bases numbered 3, after V lost 3 bases and J lost 5 bases. The CDR3 length is 14 residues. Per germline, CDR1 ENHRY and CDR2 SYGVKD. The CDR3 loop is CAISDQGQGTEAFF. The CDR3 nucleotides are TGTGCCATCAGTGACCAGGGACAGGGGACTGAAGCTTTCTTT.

In its sample, this clonotype was seen a few times. CDR3 region: CASSPSWLAEQETQYF. CDR3 in DNA: TGTGCCAGCAGCCCTTCCTGGCTAGCGGAGCAAGAGACCCAGTACTTC. The J gene is TRBJ2-5, the V gene TRBV7-8; the match to TRBD2 covers 7 bases. The germline V gene has CDR1 SGHVS and CDR2 FQNEAQ. The CDR3 has 16 residues. J was trimmed by 2 bases and V by 5 bases; bases with no gene match: 11.

The chain links TRBV4-3 to TRBJ2-1; D call uncertain. The CDR3 extends over 12 amino acids. V lost 1 base, J lost 9 bases, and 7 bases lay in between. The germline CDR1 and CDR2 sequences are LGHNA and YSLEER. The CDR3 DNA reads as TGCGCCAGCAGCCAAGCATGGGGTGAGCAGTTCTTC. Residues: CASSQAWGEQFF.

This clonotype was recorded many times. This sequence joins TRBV7-2 and TRBJ2-3, with D unresolved. With 3 bases removed from V and 0 bases from J, the gap between germline ends came to 4 bases. The CDR3 runs 13 residues. Per the germline V gene, CDR1 is SGHTA and CDR2 is FQGNSA. In nucleotides, the CDR3 is TGTGCCAGCAGCTTCCCTAGCACAGATACGCAGTATTTT. Translating gives CASSFPSTDTQYF.

J is TRBJ1-4 and V is TRBV20-1; D remains unclear. Trimming cost V 3 bases and J 12 bases, with 20 bases left between them. This CDR3 region has 14 residues. Germline-derived CDR1 and CDR2 are DFQATT and SNEGSKA (reference sequence). The CDR3 region has the DNA TGCAGTGCTAGGCCCGGCGGTGCAAATCAGCAACTGTTTTTT. Its protein product is CSARPGGANQQLFF.

This clonotype turned up a few times. This chain connects TRBV7-8 to TRBJ2-2, with D maybe TRBD1 (5 bases). CDR3 length equals 17 residues. Trimming cost V 2 bases and J 2 bases, with 15 bases left between them. Germline loops: CDR1 SGHVS, CDR2 FQNEAQ. The CDR3 here is CASSLRPSGANTGELFF. The CDR3 DNA sequence: TGTGCCAGCAGCTTACGCCCTAGTGGGGCAAACACCGGGGAGCTGTTTTTT. Supplemented by reference TRBV7-8 and TRBJ2-2, the full variable domain reads GAGVSQSPRYKVAKRGQDVALRCDPISGHVSLFWYQQALGQGPEFLTYFQNEAQLDKSGLPSDRFFAERPEGSVSTLKIQRTQQEDSAVYLCASSLRPSGANTGELFFGEGSRLTVL.

The V and J genes are TRBV24-1 and TRBJ2-2; D is undetermined. The V and J ends lost 4 bases and 2 bases respectively, with 19 bases between them. The V gene's germline CDR1 is KGHDR and CDR2 SFDVKD. This CDR3 contains 18 residues. The CDR3 DNA follows: TGTGCCACCAGTGACCCGATAAATTCAGACGGAAACACCGGGGAGCTGTTTTTT. Protein sequence: CATSDPINSDGNTGELFF.